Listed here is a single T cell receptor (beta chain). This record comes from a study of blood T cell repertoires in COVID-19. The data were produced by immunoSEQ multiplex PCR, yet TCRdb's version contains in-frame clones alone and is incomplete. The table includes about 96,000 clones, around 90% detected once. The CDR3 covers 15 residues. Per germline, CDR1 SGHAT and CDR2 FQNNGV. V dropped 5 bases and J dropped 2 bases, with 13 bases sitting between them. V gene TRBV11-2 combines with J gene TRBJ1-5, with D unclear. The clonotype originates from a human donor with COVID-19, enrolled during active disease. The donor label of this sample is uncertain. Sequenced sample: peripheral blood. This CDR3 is CASSLSLGGNQPQHF. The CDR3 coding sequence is TGTGCCAGCAGCCTCTCTTTGGGCGGCAATCAGCCCCAGCATTTT.